Shown below are 30 T cell receptor beta chains from a single sample sequenced in a study of T-cell reconstitution after alpha-beta-depleted transplantation in children. Molecular barcoding with unique molecular identifiers was used for the TCRbeta library. MiXCR was run by TCRdb on the PCR reads, yielding one entry per CDR3 protein. The sample lists roughly 150,000 distinct CDR3 sequences, 11% occurring once. The material was PBMCs, obtained before TCRalphabeta/CD19-depleted stem cell transplant. These receptors all stem from a boy younger than 10 with acute myeloid leukemia, due to receive a stem cell transplant.

This clonotype was found many times. V usage is TRBV20-1 and J usage is TRBJ2-7, with 7 bases matching TRBD1. Germline V lookup: CDR1 DFQATT, CDR2 SNEGSKA (reference sequence). Losses at the gene ends were 2 bases for V and 2 bases for J; bases not matched to a gene: 3. The CDR3 is made up of 13 amino acids. CDR3 amino acids: CSARPQGAYEQYF. CDR3 in DNA: TGCAGTGCTAGACCTCAGGGGGCCTACGAGCAGTACTTC.

In its sample, this clonotype was seen many times. This chain connects TRBV20-1 to TRBJ2-2; 7 nucleotides match TRBD1. Germline-derived CDR1 and CDR2 are DFQATT and SNEGSKA (reference sequence). Trimming took 5 bases from V and 4 from J; bases not matched to a gene: 7. CDR3 length: 14 amino acids. The CDR3 is CSALAGTVTGELFF. CDR3 in DNA: TGCAGTGCTTTAGCCGGGACAGTCACCGGGGAGCTGTTTTTT.

This clonotype occurred many times. The rearrangement links TRBV12-3 or TRBV12-4 to TRBJ1-6; tentatively, D is TRBD1 (6 bases). CDR3 length: 16 residues. V dropped 6 bases and J dropped 0 bases, with 12 bases sitting between them. The DNA of the CDR3 is TGTGCCAGCAGGAGGACAGTCGGCTCCTATAATTCACCCCTCCACTTT. Translation: CASRRTVGSYNSPLHF.

This clonotype has a count of ten or more. V is TRBV5-1 and J is TRBJ1-5, with a tentative D call TRBD1 (5 bases). CDR1 is SGHRS and CDR2 is YFSETQ in the germline V gene. The CDR3 is 15 amino acids. Deletions cut 4 bases from V and 3 bases from J, with 14 bases between. CDR3 residues: CASSQLPGNNQPQHF. The DNA for the CDR3 is TGCGCCAGCAGCCAACTTCCAGGGAACAATCAGCCCCAGCATTTT.

In its sample, this clonotype was seen many times. The chain joins TRBV29-1 to TRBJ2-5, with a weak D call TRBD2 (5 bases). Germline V lookup: CDR1 SQVTM, CDR2 ANQGSEA. This CDR3 is built from 14 residues. The V and J ends lost 6 bases and 0 bases respectively, with 14 bases between them. The DNA of the CDR3 is TGCAGCGTCGGCGAGGAGGCCTACCAAGAGACCCAGTACTTC. Translating it yields CSVGEEAYQETQYF.

This clonotype was counted many times. The chain recombines TRBV20-1 with TRBJ1-3; D gene uncertain. Trimming took 0 bases from V and 0 from J, leaving 6 bases between them. CDR3 size: 14 residues. Germline V lookup: CDR1 DFQATT, CDR2 SNEGSKA (reference sequence). The CDR3 sequence is CSARDVVSGNTIYF. The CDR3 DNA sequence: TGCAGTGCTAGAGATGTAGTCTCTGGAAACACCATATATTTT.

With respect to this clonotype: Germline and junction disagree at one end, which may indicate a read error. J is TRBJ1-2 and V is TRBV6-1; 7 nucleotides agree with TRBD1. Germline lookup yields CDR1 MNHNS and CDR2 SASEGT. This CDR3 region has 16 residues. CDR3 DNA: TGTGCCATCAGTGAAAAAGAAACAGGGGCGAACTATGGCTACACCTTC. Translating it yields CAISEKETGANYGYTF.

This clonotype was counted ten times or more. The V gene is TRBV18, the J gene TRBJ2-7; D remains ambiguous. V gave up 3 bases and J gave up 6 bases, with 9 bases separating them. This CDR3 spans 12 amino acids. Per germline, CDR1 KGHSH and CDR2 LQKENI. CDR3 bases: TGTGCCAGCTCACCGGGTCCCTCCGAGCAGTACGTC. Translation gives CASSPGPSEQYV.

This clonotype showed up just a few times. The V gene is TRBV7-7, the J gene TRBJ2-5, with TRBD2 matching 12 bases. This CDR3 is 17 amino acids long. Germline assignment: CDR1 SSHAT and CDR2 FNYEAQ (reference sequence). V lost 1 base, J lost 2 bases, and 5 bases stayed unmatched. Here the CDR3 reads CASSLVRLAGGQETQYF. DNA of the CDR3: TGTGCCAGCAGCTTAGTTCGGCTAGCGGGAGGGCAAGAGACCCAGTACTTC. The entire variable domain, with the rest obtained from reference TRBV7-7 and TRBJ2-5, is as follows: GAGVSQSPRYKVTKRGQDVTLRCDPISSHATLYWYQQALGQGPEFLTYFNYEAQPDKSGLPSDRFSAERPEGSISTLTIQRTEQRDSAMYRCASSLVRLAGGQETQYFGPGTRLLVL.

Many counts were recorded for this clonotype. The chain recombines TRBV6-1 with TRBJ1-5, with 7 bases that match TRBD1. J lost 2 bases, V lost 6 bases, and 7 bases had no gene match. The CDR3 runs 15 residues. The germline CDR1 and CDR2 sequences are MNHNS and SASEGT. The CDR3 is CASSDRVGGNQPQHF. The CDR3 DNA reads as TGTGCCAGCAGCGACAGGGTCGGCGGCAATCAGCCCCAGCATTTT.

This clonotype occurred many times. The chain has TRBV20-1 and TRBJ2-3; no firm D call. The germline V gene has CDR1 DFQATT and CDR2 SNEGSKA (reference sequence). The V end was cut by 6 bases, the J end by 6 bases, with 13 bases between. The CDR3 has 12 residues. CDR3 DNA sequence: TGCAGTGCCTCCTCGGATAAGGATACGCAGTATTTT. This sequence encodes CSASSDKDTQYF.

This clonotype came up many times. The chain couples TRBV11-2 to TRBJ1-3, with D perhaps matching TRBD1 (5 bases). The CDR3 covers 17 residues. Germline assignment: CDR1 SGHAT and CDR2 FQNNGV. V was pared by 4 bases and J by 0 bases, with 16 bases between. As DNA, the CDR3 is TGTGCCAGCAGCTCCCCCGCGGGACCGATCTCTGGAAACACCATATATTTT. This codes for CASSSPAGPISGNTIYF.

Many counts were recorded for this clonotype. The chain joins TRBV12-3 or TRBV12-4 to TRBJ2-3; the match to TRBD2 covers 7 bases. V shed 2 bases, J shed 3 bases, and the junction held 11 bases outside the gene matches. This CDR3 spans 17 amino acids. The chain's CDR3 is CASSLRGSRGGTDTQYF. As DNA, the CDR3 is TGTGCCAGCAGTTTACGAGGGAGTCGCGGGGGTACAGATACGCAGTATTTT.

This clonotype occurred many times. This chain joins TRBV14 and TRBJ2-1, with D hard to call. The germline gives CDR1 SGHDN, CDR2 FVKESK. The V and J ends lost 1 base and 8 bases respectively, with 3 bases between them. This CDR3 has 11 amino acids. CDR3 residues: CASSQAHEQFF. CDR3 in DNA: TGTGCCAGCAGCCAAGCCCATGAGCAGTTCTTC. The variable domain in full, with the rest retrieved from reference TRBV14 and TRBJ2-1, is EAGVTQFPSHSVIEKGQTVTLRCDPISGHDNLYWYRRVMGKEIKFLLHFVKESKQDESGMPNNRFLAERTGGTYSTLKVQPAELEDSGVYFCASSQAHEQFFGPGTRLTVL.

Notes on this clonotype: A read error may produce the germline difference seen at one junction end. This chain uses TRBV20-1 with TRBJ2-1; 8 nucleotides agree with TRBD2. Germline-derived CDR1 and CDR2 are DFQATT and SNEGSKA (reference sequence). This CDR3 comprises 16 residues. The CDR3 loop is CCARMAGGGSYNEQFF. In DNA form, the CDR3 reads TGCTGTGCTAGGATGGCGGGGGGCGGTTCCTACAATGAGCAGTTCTTC.

This chain links TRBV6-1 with TRBJ1-6; the D is unclear. V dropped 2 bases and J dropped 7 bases, with 18 bases sitting between them. Germline V gene lookup returns CDR1 MNHNS and CDR2 SASEGT. The CDR3 loop spans 17 amino acids. The CDR3 here is CASSEWPSVTLNSPLHF. The CDR3 DNA is TGTGCCAGCAGTGAATGGCCGTCAGTAACCCTGAATTCACCCCTCCACTTT.

This clonotype has ten or more counts. This chain uses TRBV7-2 with TRBJ2-5, with TRBD1 matching 10 bases. V gave up 2 bases and J gave up 4 bases; unmatched junction bases: 4. There are 15 residues in the CDR3. CDR1 and CDR2 from the germline V gene are SGHTA and FQGNSA. In DNA, the CDR3 is TGTGCCAGCAGCTTAAGGGACAGGGGTGGAGAGACCCAGTACTTC. Its translation is CASSLRDRGGETQYF. Full variable domain (rest looked up from reference TRBV7-2 and TRBJ2-5): GAGVSQSPSNKVTEKGKDVELRCDPISGHTALYWYRQSLGQGLEFLIYFQGNSAPDKSGLPSDRFSAERTGGSVSTLTIQRTQQEDSAVYLCASSLRDRGGETQYFGPGTRLLVL.

Ten or more counts support this clonotype. The chain joins TRBV10-2 to TRBJ2-3, with D possibly TRBD2 on 6 matching bases. The V end was cut by 7 bases, the J end by 3 bases, with 14 bases between. The CDR3 is 14 amino acids. Germline values: CDR1 WSHSY, CDR2 SAAADI. The CDR3 reads CASILSGRTDTQYF. CDR3 sequence (DNA): TGCGCCAGCATCCTTTCGGGGAGGACAGATACGCAGTATTTT.

This clonotype was observed many times. The chain joins TRBV6-1 to TRBJ1-4; TRBD1 might be the D (6 bases). Per the germline V gene, CDR1 is MNHNS and CDR2 is SASEGT. CDR3 length: 13 residues. V was cut by 5 bases and J by 7 bases, with 11 bases left in between. The CDR3 is CASSPGQFEKLFF. In DNA form, the CDR3 reads TGTGCCAGCAGTCCCGGACAGTTTGAAAAACTGTTTTTT.

Many counts were recorded for this clonotype. The chain employs TRBV30 and TRBJ1-4, with D possibly being TRBD1 (5 bases). The CDR3 consists of 13 residues. Germline V gene sequence: CDR1 GTSNPN, CDR2 SVGIG (reference sequence). Trimming left V 8 bases short and J 4 bases short, with 14 bases between. The CDR3 nucleotides are TGTGCCGGATCGACAGTCCTTAATGAAAAACTGTTTTTT. Translated, it gives CAGSTVLNEKLFF.

This clonotype occurred many times. V gene TRBV29-1 combines with J gene TRBJ2-5; 8 nucleotides line up with TRBD1. The germline gives CDR1 SQVTM, CDR2 ANQGSEA. The CDR3 covers 12 residues. Unmatched junction bases numbered 5, after V lost 6 bases and J lost 5 bases. CDR3 nucleotides: TGCAGCGTCACCACAGGGGGGGAGACCCAGTACTTC. Amino acids: CSVTTGGETQYF. The whole variable domain, filled in from reference TRBV29-1 and TRBJ2-5, reads SAVISQKPSRDICQRGTSLTIQCQVDSQVTMMFWYRQQPGQSLTLIATANQGSEATYESGFVIDKFPISRPNLTFSTLTVSNMSPEDSSIYLCSVTTGGETQYFGPGTRLLVL.

This clonotype was recorded many times. The chain is built from TRBV5-1 and TRBJ2-1; D unclear. The CDR3 length is 17 residues. Trimming removed 7 bases from V and 4 bases from J, with 24 bases in between. Per germline, CDR1 SGHRS and CDR2 YFSETQ. CDR3 sequence (DNA): TGCGCCAGCGCCCAGCCTCCCGGTACAGACCCTTACAATGAGCAGTTCTTC. Its translation: CASAQPPGTDPYNEQFF.

This clonotype was seen at least ten times. The V and J genes are TRBV7-9 and TRBJ1-3, with a tentative D call TRBD1 (5 bases). Germline values: CDR1 SEHNR, CDR2 FQNEAQ (reference sequence). V dropped 8 bases and J dropped 5 bases, with 13 bases sitting between them. The CDR3 length is 13 residues. The CDR3 DNA sequence: TGTGCCAGCTCTACGGGGGAGAGAAACACCATATATTTT. It yields the protein CASSTGERNTIYF.

The sample holds many counts of this clonotype. The chain links TRBV12-3 or TRBV12-4 to TRBJ1-2; D uncertain. V was pared by 6 bases and J by 8 bases, with 13 bases between. There are 12 residues in the CDR3. The DNA of the CDR3 is TGTGCCAGCAGCTGGACGGGAGACGGCTACACCTTC. It codes for CASSWTGDGYTF.

The sample holds a few counts of this clonotype. The chain combines TRBV29-1 with TRBJ2-7, with TRBD2 identical over 7 bases. The V and J ends lost 2 bases and 4 bases, in that order; junction bases with no gene match: 8. Germline loops: CDR1 SQVTM, CDR2 ANQGSEA. CDR3 length: 14 amino acids. CDR3 protein: CSVEFPGAGYEQYF. CDR3 nucleotides: TGCAGCGTTGAATTCCCGGGAGCGGGATACGAGCAGTACTTC.

This clonotype was seen many times. The chain uses TRBV10-3 and TRBJ1-4; the D is unclear. The V end was cut by 6 bases, the J end by 2 bases, with 10 bases between. There are 14 residues in the CDR3. Per germline, CDR1 ENHRY and CDR2 SYGVKD. This CDR3 is CAIRPDPTNEKLFF. The CDR3 DNA follows: TGTGCCATCAGGCCAGACCCGACTAATGAAAAACTGTTTTTT.

This clonotype was observed many times. The V gene is TRBV30, the J gene TRBJ1-6, with D tentatively TRBD1 (6 bases). The length of the CDR3 is 13 residues. Germline CDR1 GTSNPN, CDR2 SVGIG (reference sequence). Trimming took 3 bases from V and 5 from J, leaving 8 bases between them. This CDR3 is CAWRTGNNSPLHF. The CDR3 nucleotides are TGTGCCTGGAGGACAGGAAATAATTCACCCCTCCACTTT.

This clonotype was found many times. The V and J genes are TRBV5-1 and TRBJ1-2, with D hard to call. Between the trimmed V and J ends, which lost 2 bases and 8 bases, there was a span of 19 bases. Germline CDR1 is SGHRS and CDR2 is YFSETQ. The CDR3 contains 15 residues. The DNA of the CDR3 is TGCGCCAGCAGCTTCGCATCCGTCACCGATTTAGGCTACACCTTC. Encoded protein: CASSFASVTDLGYTF. Complete variable domain (other parts from reference TRBV5-1 and TRBJ1-2): KAGVTQTPRYLIKTRGQQVTLSCSPISGHRSVSWYQQTPGQGLQFLFEYFSETQRNKGNFPGRFSGRQFSNSRSEMNVSTLELGDSALYLCASSFASVTDLGYTFGSGTRLTVV.

This clonotype was observed many times. The CDR3 loop reads CASSPLAGRPEAFF. The CDR3 DNA is TGTGCCAGCAGCCCGCTTGCAGGGAGACCTGAAGCTTTCTTT. The V call is TRBV7-9, the J call TRBJ1-1; tentatively, D is TRBD1 (5 bases). There are 14 residues in the CDR3. The germline V gene encodes CDR1 SEHNR and CDR2 FQNEAQ (reference sequence). Trimming took 5 bases from V and 6 from J, leaving 16 bases between them.

The chain recombines TRBV4-2 with TRBJ2-2; D not resolved. The germline gives CDR1 LGHNA, CDR2 YNFKEQ. This CDR3 is 15 amino acids long. V was pared by 1 base and J by 1 base, with 7 bases between. The CDR3 is CASSQGTLNTGELFF. CDR3 DNA: TGTGCCAGCAGCCAAGGCACATTGAACACCGGGGAGCTGTTTTTT.